A single sample is the source of the 18 T cell receptor beta chains below, sequenced in a study of a mutant IDH1 vaccine in newly diagnosed glioma. Time point denoted: week 35, safety follow-up. Each dose of the vaccine consisted of 300 ug of mutant IDH1 20-mer peptide, with topical imiquimod. These receptors lack a known antigen. Produced via immunoSEQ multiplex PCR; TCRdb's table is partial and in-frame only. Of about 74,000 clones listed, more than 75% are singletons. Here the sequenced sample was PBMCs, taken from a glioma patient whose treatment included an IDH1 peptide vaccine. These receptor sequences come from a young man with glioma.

The genes are TRBV27 and TRBJ2-7; D is perhaps TRBD2 (5 bases). This CDR3 is built from 11 residues. The germline V and J ends were trimmed by 3 bases and 6 bases, with 6 bases remaining between them. Germline V CDR1 and CDR2: MNHEY, SMNVEV (reference sequence). The CDR3, as DNA: TGTGCCAGCAGTTTGGGGAGCGAGCAGTACTTC. Its translation: CASSLGSEQYF.

The chain recombines TRBV2 with TRBJ1-2; D unclear. Trimming cost V 3 bases and J 4 bases, with 9 bases left between them. This CDR3 is 13 amino acids long. Germline lookup yields CDR1 SNHLY and CDR2 FYNNEI. The CDR3 region has the DNA TGTGCCAGCAGTGAGTGGCAGTCCTATGGCTACACCTTC. As protein: CASSEWQSYGYTF. The complete variable domain, with remaining parts taken from reference TRBV2 and TRBJ1-2, reads EPEVTQTPSHQVTQMGQEVILRCVPISNHLYFYWYRQILGQKVEFLVSFYNNEISEKSEIFDDQFSVERPDGSNFTLKIRSTKLEDSAMYFCASSEWQSYGYTFGSGTRLTVV.

The chain uses TRBV6-1 and TRBJ2-3; no definite D call. With 3 bases removed from V and 6 bases from J, the gap between germline ends came to 7 bases. This CDR3 is built from 12 residues. CDR1 is MNHNS, CDR2 SASEGT, per germline. CDR3 region: CASSERFDTQYF. The CDR3 coding sequence is TGTGCCAGCAGTGAGAGGTTCGATACGCAGTATTTT.

The chain employs TRBV7-2 and TRBJ1-2; possibly TRBD1 for D (6 bases). The CDR3 loop spans 14 amino acids. Germline V gene sequence: CDR1 SGHTA, CDR2 FQGNSA. Trimming shortened V by 4 bases and J by 6 bases, and 15 bases separated the two germline ends. The CDR3: CASSSSYREDGYTF. CDR3 coding DNA: TGTGCCAGCAGCTCAAGTTACAGGGAGGATGGCTACACCTTC. The variable domain in full, completed from reference TRBV7-2 and TRBJ1-2, reads GAGVSQSPSNKVTEKGKDVELRCDPISGHTALYWYRQSLGQGLEFLIYFQGNSAPDKSGLPSDRFSAERTGGSVSTLTIQRTQQEDSAVYLCASSSSYREDGYTFGSGTRLTVV.

The chain uses TRBV5-1 and TRBJ1-3; D call uncertain. Germline V CDR1 and CDR2: SGHRS, YFSETQ. The V gene lost 0 bases and the J gene lost 0 bases, with 4 bases spanning the gap. The CDR3 is made up of 14 amino acids. CDR3 amino acids: CASSLANSGNTIYF. CDR3 sequence (DNA): TGCGCCAGCAGCTTGGCCAACTCTGGAAACACCATATATTTT.

In this sample, this clone turned up a few times. The chain is built from TRBV7-6 and TRBJ1-1; D unclear. V lost 4 bases and J lost 2, with 11 bases in between. CDR1 is SGHVS and CDR2 is FNYEAQ in the germline V gene. The CDR3 length is 14 residues. CDR3 coding DNA: TGTGCCAGCAGCTCCAGACGGAGCAACACTGAAGCTTTCTTT. Amino acid sequence: CASSSRRSNTEAFF. Full variable domain (outside the CDR3, taken from reference TRBV7-6 and TRBJ1-1): GAGVSQSPRYKVTKRGQDVALRCDPISGHVSLYWYRQALGQGPEFLTYFNYEAQQDKSGLPNDRFSAERPEGSISTLTIQRTEQRDSAMYRCASSSRRSNTEAFFGQGTRLTVV.

This clone was recorded once. V is TRBV7-2 and J is TRBJ1-5; 7 bases align to TRBD1. CDR1 SGHTA and CDR2 FQGNSA come from the germline V gene. V trimming: 4 bases; J trimming: 10 bases; junction bases outside the gene matches: 13. CDR3 length: 15 amino acids. This CDR3 is CASSSTGRAVGPQHF. CDR3 in DNA: TGTGCCAGCAGCTCGACAGGGAGGGCCGTGGGTCCCCAGCATTTT.

The chain uses TRBV7-3 and TRBJ1-2; no clear D gene. Trimming shortened V by 5 bases and J by 3 bases, and 10 bases separated the two germline ends. The V gene's germline CDR1 is SGHTA and CDR2 FQGTGA. CDR3 length: 13 amino acids. The CDR3 sequence: CASSPNGDYGYTF. For the CDR3, the DNA is TGTGCCAGCAGCCCCAACGGGGACTATGGCTACACCTTC.

This clone has just one count. V is TRBV30 and J is TRBJ2-5, with 7 bases lining up with TRBD1. The J call could be wrong; TRBJ2-7 is a better fit for the DNA end. The germline gives CDR1 GTSNPN, CDR2 SVGIG (reference sequence). There are 12 residues in the CDR3. CDR3: CAWSGQVNEQYF. CDR3 DNA sequence: TGTGCCTGGAGCGGACAGGTCAACGAGCAGTACTTC.

The chain combines TRBV18 with TRBJ1-6; the D gene is possibly TRBD1 (5 bases). This CDR3 has 17 residues. The germline V gene encodes CDR1 KGHSH and CDR2 LQKENI. V lost 4 bases and J lost 0, with 13 bases in between. CDR3 coding DNA: TGTGCCAGCTCACTCGACGGGGGTAGCTCCTATAATTCACCCCTCCACTTT. It specifies CASSLDGGSSYNSPLHF. Filled out from reference TRBV18 and TRBJ1-6, the complete variable domain reads NAGVMQNPRHLVRRRGQEARLRCSPMKGHSHVYWYRQLPEEGLKFMVYLQKENIIDESGMPKERFSAEFPKEGPSILRIQQVVRGDSAAYFCASSLDGGSSYNSPLHFGNGTRLTVT.

In DNA form, the CDR3 reads TGTGCCAGCTCACCACGATCAGACAATGAGCAGTTCTTC. This gives the protein CASSPRSDNEQFF. The gene calls are TRBV18 and TRBJ2-1; D is undetermined. CDR3 length: 13 amino acids. Trimming took off 1 base at V and 5 bases at J, with 6 bases between the two ends. Germline V CDR1 and CDR2: KGHSH, LQKENI.

V gene TRBV15 combines with J gene TRBJ2-7, with D hard to call. CDR3 size: 17 residues. CDR1 is LNHNV and CDR2 is YYDKDF in the germline V gene (reference sequence). V was cut by 3 bases and J by 1 base, with 19 bases left in between. The CDR3 sequence: CATSRQLGNMPSYEQYF. The DNA of the CDR3 is TGTGCCACCAGCAGGCAGCTAGGGAATATGCCGTCCTACGAGCAGTACTTC.

V gene TRBV2 combines with J gene TRBJ1-4; D might be TRBD1 (5 bases). Germline assignment: CDR1 SNHLY and CDR2 FYNNEI. This CDR3 is 15 amino acids long. Trimming removed 2 bases from V and 7 bases from J, with 14 bases in between. CDR3 sequence reads: CASSELLGVGEKLFF. The CDR3 region has the DNA TGTGCCAGCAGTGAATTACTGGGGGTGGGTGAAAAACTGTTTTTT.

The chain has TRBV19 and TRBJ2-1; the match to TRBD2 covers 11 bases. Trimming took 0 bases from V and 7 from J; bases not matched to a gene: 5. The germline gives CDR1 LNHDA, CDR2 SQIVND (reference sequence). The CDR3 covers 16 residues. The CDR3 nucleotides read TGTGCCAGTAGTATAGAGCTAGCGGGAGGTCCGAATGAGCAGTTCTTC. This encodes CASSIELAGGPNEQFF.

This clone was counted a single time. DNA of the CDR3: TGTGCCAGCAGCTTAGCGATTCAGGGCAATGAGCAGTTCTTC. Translating gives CASSLAIQGNEQFF. The V and J genes are TRBV11-2 and TRBJ2-1; D may be TRBD1 (5 bases). V lost 1 base and J 6 bases, leaving 10 bases between the germline ends. Germline V gene data show CDR1 as SGHAT and CDR2 as FQNNGV. The CDR3 totals 14 residues.

The V call is TRBV28, the J call TRBJ1-1; 7 positions agree with TRBD1. The CDR3 sequence is 14 residues long. Per the germline V gene, CDR1 is MDHEN and CDR2 is SYDVKM. V lost 6 bases to trimming and J lost 1 base; unmatched junction nucleotides: 5. CDR3 amino acids: CASRATGANTEAFF. For the CDR3, the DNA is TGTGCCAGCAGAGCCACAGGGGCGAACACTGAAGCTTTCTTT.

The V gene is TRBV7-2, the J gene TRBJ1-6, with 7 nucleotides matching TRBD1. The CDR3 runs 16 residues. V shed 2 bases and J 9 bases; nucleotides not matched to a gene: 10. CDR1 is SGHTA, CDR2 FQGNSA, per germline. The CDR3 region has the DNA TGTGCCAGCAGCTTATATTTTGGGACAGAGGCTTCACCCCTCCACTTT. It is translated as CASSLYFGTEASPLHF.

The J gene is TRBJ2-1, the V gene TRBV7-9; D uncertain. V lost 2 bases and J lost 10, with 6 bases in between. The CDR3 spans 11 residues. Germline CDR1 and CDR2: SEHNR and FQNEAQ (reference sequence). CDR3 nucleotide sequence: TGTGCCAGCAGCTTAAGCGCGGAGCAGTTCTTC. Its translation: CASSLSAEQFF. Full variable domain (outside the CDR3, taken from reference TRBV7-9 and TRBJ2-1): DTGVSQNPRHKITKRGQNVTFRCDPISEHNRLYWYRQTLGQGPEFLTYFQNEAQLEKSRLLSDRFSAERPKGSFSTLEIQRTEQGDSAMYLCASSLSAEQFFGPGTRLTVL.